A selection of T cell receptor beta chains follows, all from one sample in a study of blood T cell repertoires in COVID-19. Profiling relied on immunoSEQ multiplex PCR, and the TCRdb table lists in-frame clones only, not all of them. The repertoire holds hundreds of thousands of clones, with approximately 86% as singletons. Sequencing was performed on PBMCs or T cells enriched from blood (not recorded which). The source is a woman aged 40 to 50 with acute COVID-19. The CDR3 runs from the conserved cysteine through the conserved F or W. The D gene is left open where the match is weak. A clone size is listed for some rows: how often the clone was seen (once, few, many), or a class if it is expanded.

j_gene: TRBJ2-1
v_gene: TRBV7-8
d_gene: TRBD1
abundance: .
CDR3nt: TGTGCCAGCAGCCAGCGCGGCAGGGGGTCAGTTAATGAGCAGTTCTTC
CDR3aa: CASSQRGRGSVNEQFF

j_gene: TRBJ1-2
v_gene: TRBV2
d_gene: .
abundance: .
CDR3nt: TGTGCCAGCAGCCTTACTTCTAACTATGGCTACACCTTC
CDR3aa: CASSLTSNYGYTF

j_gene: TRBJ2-1
v_gene: TRBV9
d_gene: .
abundance: .
CDR3nt: TGTGCCAGCAGCGTAGGGCCCTTCGGCAGGCACAATGAGCAGTTCTTC
CDR3aa: CASSVGPFGRHNEQFF

j_gene: TRBJ2-2
v_gene: TRBV25-1
d_gene: .
abundance: .
CDR3nt: TGTGCCAGCAGTGAACAGGTCACCAACACCGGGGAGCTGTTTTTT
CDR3aa: CASSEQVTNTGELFF

j_gene: TRBJ1-1
v_gene: TRBV5-4
d_gene: .
abundance: many
CDR3nt: TGTGCCAGCAGCGGACCCAGGGAAAACACTGAAGCTTTCTTT
CDR3aa: CASSGPRENTEAFF

j_gene: TRBJ1-2
v_gene: TRBV6-1
d_gene: .
abundance: .
CDR3nt: TGTGCCAGCAGTGAAGGGAGGGGCTCTAACTATGGCTACACCTTC
CDR3aa: CASSEGRGSNYGYTF

j_gene: TRBJ2-1
v_gene: TRBV4-1
d_gene: TRBD2
abundance: .
CDR3nt: TGCGCCAGCAGCCAGCCTAGCGGGGGCTACAATGAGCAGTTCTTC
CDR3aa: CASSQPSGGYNEQFF

j_gene: TRBJ1-5
v_gene: TRBV10-3
d_gene: .
abundance: .
CDR3nt: TGTGCCATCAGTGAGTCGGGCCAGCCCCAGCATTTT
CDR3aa: CAISESGQPQHF

j_gene: TRBJ2-2
v_gene: TRBV10-3
d_gene: TRBD2
abundance: .
CDR3nt: TGTGCCATCAGTGAGTACCCCTTTACTAGCGGGGCCTTGAACACCGGGGAGCTGTTTTTT
CDR3aa: CAISEYPFTSGALNTGELFF

j_gene: TRBJ2-7
v_gene: TRBV5-1
d_gene: TRBD2
abundance: .
CDR3nt: TGCGCCAGCAGCTTGTCTCCTAGCGGGGGCTACGAGCAGTACTTC
CDR3aa: CASSLSPSGGYEQYF

j_gene: TRBJ1-4
v_gene: TRBV6-5
d_gene: .
abundance: once
CDR3nt: TGTGCCAGCAGACAGGGACGGATTAATGAAAAACTGTTTTTT
CDR3aa: CASRQGRINEKLFF

j_gene: TRBJ1-6
v_gene: TRBV20-1
d_gene: TRBD1
abundance: .
CDR3nt: TGCAGTGCTAGTTCTTCCCGGGACAGGGATAATTCACCCCTCCACTTT
CDR3aa: CSASSSRDRDNSPLHF

j_gene: TRBJ2-1
v_gene: TRBV19
d_gene: TRBD1
abundance: .
CDR3nt: TGTGCCAGTAGCAGGACCGGGACAGGGGGTAATGAGCAGTTCTTC
CDR3aa: CASSRTGTGGNEQFF

j_gene: TRBJ2-7
v_gene: TRBV14
d_gene: .
abundance: many
CDR3nt: TGTGCCAGCAGCACACACCGCTACGAGCAGTACTTC
CDR3aa: CASSTHRYEQYF